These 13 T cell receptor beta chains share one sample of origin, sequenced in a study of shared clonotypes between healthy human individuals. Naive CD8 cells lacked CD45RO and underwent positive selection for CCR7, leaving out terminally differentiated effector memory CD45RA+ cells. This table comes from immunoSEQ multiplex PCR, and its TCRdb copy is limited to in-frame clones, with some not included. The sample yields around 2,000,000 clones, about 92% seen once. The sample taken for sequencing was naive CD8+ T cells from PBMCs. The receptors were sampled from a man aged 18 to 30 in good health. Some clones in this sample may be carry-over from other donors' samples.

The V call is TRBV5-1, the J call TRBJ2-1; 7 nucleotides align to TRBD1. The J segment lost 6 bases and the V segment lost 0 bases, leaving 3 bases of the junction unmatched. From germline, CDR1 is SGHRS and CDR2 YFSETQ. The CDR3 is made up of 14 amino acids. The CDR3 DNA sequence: TGCGCCAGCAGCTTGGAAAGGGGGCGCAATGAGCAGTTCTTC. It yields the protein CASSLERGRNEQFF.

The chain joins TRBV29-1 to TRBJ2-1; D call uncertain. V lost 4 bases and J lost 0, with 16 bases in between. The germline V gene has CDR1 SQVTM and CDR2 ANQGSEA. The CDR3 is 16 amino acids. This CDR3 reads CSVAGVVWSSYNEQFF. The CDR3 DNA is TGCAGCGTTGCAGGAGTCGTATGGAGCTCCTACAATGAGCAGTTCTTC.

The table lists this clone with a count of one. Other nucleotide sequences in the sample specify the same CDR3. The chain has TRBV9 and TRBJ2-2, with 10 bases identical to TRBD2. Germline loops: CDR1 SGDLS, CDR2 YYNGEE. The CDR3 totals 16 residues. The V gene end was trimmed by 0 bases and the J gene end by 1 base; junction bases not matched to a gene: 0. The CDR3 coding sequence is TGTGCCAGCAGCGTAGGACTAGCGGGGAACACCGGGGAGCTGTTTTTT. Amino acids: CASSVGLAGNTGELFF.

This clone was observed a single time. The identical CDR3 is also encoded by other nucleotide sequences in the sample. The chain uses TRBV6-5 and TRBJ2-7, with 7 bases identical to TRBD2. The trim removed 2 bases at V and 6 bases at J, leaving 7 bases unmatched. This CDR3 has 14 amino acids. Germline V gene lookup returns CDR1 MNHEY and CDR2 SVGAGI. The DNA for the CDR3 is TGTGCCAGCAGTTACGGGGGGAGGGCCGGCGAGCAGTACTTC. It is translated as CASSYGGRAGEQYF.

CDR3 sequence (DNA): TGTGCCAGCAGTGCCCAAATGGGGACCTACAATGAGCAGTTCTTC. Protein product: CASSAQMGTYNEQFF. V gene TRBV27 combines with J gene TRBJ2-1; D is uncertain. Trimming removed 5 bases at V and 2 bases at J, with 13 bases between. Per the germline V gene, CDR1 is MNHEY and CDR2 is SMNVEV (reference sequence). There are 15 residues in the CDR3.

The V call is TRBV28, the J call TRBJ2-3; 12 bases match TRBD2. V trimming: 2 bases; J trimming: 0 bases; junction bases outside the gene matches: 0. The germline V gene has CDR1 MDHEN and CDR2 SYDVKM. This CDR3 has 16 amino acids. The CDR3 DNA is TGTGCCAGCAGTTTAGGACTAGCGGGGAGCACAGATACGCAGTATTTT. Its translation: CASSLGLAGSTDTQYF.

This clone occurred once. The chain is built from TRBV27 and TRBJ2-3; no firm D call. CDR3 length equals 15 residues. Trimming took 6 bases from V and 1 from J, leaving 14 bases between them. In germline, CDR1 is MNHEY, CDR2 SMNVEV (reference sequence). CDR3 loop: CASSVTVRGTDTQYF. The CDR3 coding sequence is TGTGCCAGCAGCGTGACTGTCCGAGGCACAGATACGCAGTATTTT.

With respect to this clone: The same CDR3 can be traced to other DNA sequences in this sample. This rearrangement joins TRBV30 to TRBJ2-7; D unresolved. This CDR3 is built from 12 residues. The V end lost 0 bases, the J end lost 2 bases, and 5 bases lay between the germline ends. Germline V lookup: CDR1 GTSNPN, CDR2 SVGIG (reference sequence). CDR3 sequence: CAWSVAPYEQYF. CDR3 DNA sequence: TGTGCCTGGAGTGTAGCTCCCTACGAGCAGTACTTC.

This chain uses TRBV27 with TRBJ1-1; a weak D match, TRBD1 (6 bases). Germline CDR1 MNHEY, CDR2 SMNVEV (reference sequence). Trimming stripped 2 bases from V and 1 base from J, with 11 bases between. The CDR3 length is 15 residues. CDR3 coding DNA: TGTGCCAGCAGTTTAATGGCAGGGGCGAACACTGAAGCTTTCTTT. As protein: CASSLMAGANTEAFF.

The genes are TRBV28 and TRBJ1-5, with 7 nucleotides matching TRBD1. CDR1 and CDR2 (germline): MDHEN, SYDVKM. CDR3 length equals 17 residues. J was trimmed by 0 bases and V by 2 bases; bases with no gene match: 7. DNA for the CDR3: TGTGCCAGCAGTTTAGCGGGGGCAGGGGGTAGCAATCAGCCCCAGCATTTT. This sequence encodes CASSLAGAGGSNQPQHF.

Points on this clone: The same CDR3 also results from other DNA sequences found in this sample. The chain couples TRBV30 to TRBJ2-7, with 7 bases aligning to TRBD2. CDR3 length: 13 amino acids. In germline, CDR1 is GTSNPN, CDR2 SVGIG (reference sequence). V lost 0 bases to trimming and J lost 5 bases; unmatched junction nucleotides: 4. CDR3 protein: CAWSVGRGNEQYF. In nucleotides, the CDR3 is TGTGCCTGGAGTGTAGGGCGGGGGAACGAGCAGTACTTC.

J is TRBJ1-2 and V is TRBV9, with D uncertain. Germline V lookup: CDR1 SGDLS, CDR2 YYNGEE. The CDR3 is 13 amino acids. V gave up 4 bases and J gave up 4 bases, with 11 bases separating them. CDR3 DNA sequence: TGTGCCAGCAGCCCCCCAAGCAGCTATGGCTACACCTTC. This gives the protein CASSPPSSYGYTF.

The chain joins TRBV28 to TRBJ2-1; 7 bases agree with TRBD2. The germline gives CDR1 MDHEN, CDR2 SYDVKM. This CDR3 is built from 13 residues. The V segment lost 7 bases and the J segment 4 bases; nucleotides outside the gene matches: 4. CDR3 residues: CASTYGGYNEQFF. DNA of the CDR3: TGTGCCAGCACGTACGGGGGGTACAATGAGCAGTTCTTC.